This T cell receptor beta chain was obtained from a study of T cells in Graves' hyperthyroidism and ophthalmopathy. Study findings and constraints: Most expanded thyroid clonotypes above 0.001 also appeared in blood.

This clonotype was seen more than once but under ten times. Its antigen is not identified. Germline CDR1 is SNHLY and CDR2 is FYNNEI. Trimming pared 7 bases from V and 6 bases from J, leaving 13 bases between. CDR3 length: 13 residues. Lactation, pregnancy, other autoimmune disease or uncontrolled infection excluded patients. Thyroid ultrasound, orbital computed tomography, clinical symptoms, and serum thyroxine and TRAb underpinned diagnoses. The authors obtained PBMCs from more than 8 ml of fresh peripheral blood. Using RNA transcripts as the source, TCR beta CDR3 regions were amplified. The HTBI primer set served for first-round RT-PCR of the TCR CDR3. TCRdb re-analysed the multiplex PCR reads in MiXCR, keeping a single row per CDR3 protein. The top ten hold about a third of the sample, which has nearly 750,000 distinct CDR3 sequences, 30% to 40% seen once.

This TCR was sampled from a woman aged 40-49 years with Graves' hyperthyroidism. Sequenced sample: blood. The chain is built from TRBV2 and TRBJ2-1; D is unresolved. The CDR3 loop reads CASKLLVPNEQFF. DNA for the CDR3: TGTGCCAGCAAATTGCTGGTCCCCAATGAGCAGTTCTTC. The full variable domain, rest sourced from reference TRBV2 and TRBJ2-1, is EPEVTQTPSHQVTQMGQEVILRCVPISNHLYFYWYRQILGQKVEFLVSFYNNEISEKSEIFDDQFSVERPDGSNFTLKIRSTKLEDSAMYFCASKLLVPNEQFFGPGTRLTVL.